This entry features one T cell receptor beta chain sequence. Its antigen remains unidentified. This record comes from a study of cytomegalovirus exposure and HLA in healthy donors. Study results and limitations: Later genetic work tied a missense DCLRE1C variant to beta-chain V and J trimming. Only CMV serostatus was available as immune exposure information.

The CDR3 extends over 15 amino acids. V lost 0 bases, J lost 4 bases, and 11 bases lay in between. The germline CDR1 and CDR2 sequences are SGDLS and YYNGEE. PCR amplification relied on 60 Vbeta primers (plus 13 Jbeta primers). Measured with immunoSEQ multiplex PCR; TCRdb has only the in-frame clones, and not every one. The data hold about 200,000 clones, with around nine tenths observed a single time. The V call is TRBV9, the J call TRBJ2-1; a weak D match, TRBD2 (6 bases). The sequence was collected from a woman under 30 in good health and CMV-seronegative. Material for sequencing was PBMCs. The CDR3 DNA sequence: TGTGCCAGCAGCGTAGCTCCTAGCGTTTACAATGAGCAGTTCTTC. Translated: CASSVAPSVYNEQFF.